The present TCR beta chain was sequenced within a study of regulatory T cells in long-lasting Graves disease. Study results and caveats: Newly diagnosed Graves' patients had higher TCR diversity than persistent ones.

Of note for this clonotype: Its antigen is unidentified.

Documented time point: persistent/refractory GD, antithyroid drugs over 5 years with positive TRAb. The TCR library was made from RNA that had been extracted from PBMCs in TRIzol. The diagnosis of Graves' disease used American Thyroid Association guidelines. Arm-PCR of CDR3 regions with iRepertoire HTBI primers generated TCR beta libraries. TCRdb reprocessed the multiplex PCR reads via MiXCR and lists one record per CDR3 protein. The data contain about 290,000 distinct CDR3 sequences, more than 20% of them seen just once; the ten biggest clones take up approximately 53%. The trim removed 6 bases at V and 3 bases at J, leaving 6 bases unmatched. CDR3 size: 15 residues. The germline V gene has CDR1 MDHEN and CDR2 SYDVKM.

This sample comprised peripheral blood mononuclear cells (PBMCs), obtained when the disease was refractory, from a patient treated with antithyroid drugs. The chain has TRBV28 and TRBJ2-3; 10 bases line up with TRBD2. The sequence came from a female donor with Graves disease. The CDR3 DNA sequence: TGTGCCAGCAGCCTCGGACTAGCGGAAACAGATACGCAGTATTTT. This encodes CASSLGLAETDTQYF.